This T cell receptor beta chain was recovered during a study of blood T cell repertoires in COVID-19. Study-wide background: Some COVID-19 samples were acute and others convalescent; all came from the United States, Italy and Spain. The analysed material was cDNA or gDNA that came from T cells, B-cell-depleted T cells, or PBMCs.

Trimming took 5 bases from V and 6 from J; bases not matched to a gene: 10. This CDR3 region has 16 residues. The germline V gene has CDR1 LNHDA and CDR2 SQIVND (reference sequence). Per the original methods: The authors estimated nucleated cell counts from reference gene primer amplification. Generated by immunoSEQ multiplex PCR, the TCRdb table keeps only in-frame clones and is missing some. That table is the source of V, J and clone size, and D and trimming were worked out from the DNA. The sample includes approximately 50,000 clones, under 85% of them seen just once. Sequenced sample: peripheral blood. The rearrangement links TRBV19 to TRBJ1-5, with 10 bases aligning to TRBD1. The TCR originated in a man between 70 and 80 years old with active COVID-19. The CDR3, as DNA: TGTGCCAGTAGTCCGCGTGGGACAGGGGTAACTCAGCCCCAGCATTTT. This encodes CASSPRGTGVTQPQHF.